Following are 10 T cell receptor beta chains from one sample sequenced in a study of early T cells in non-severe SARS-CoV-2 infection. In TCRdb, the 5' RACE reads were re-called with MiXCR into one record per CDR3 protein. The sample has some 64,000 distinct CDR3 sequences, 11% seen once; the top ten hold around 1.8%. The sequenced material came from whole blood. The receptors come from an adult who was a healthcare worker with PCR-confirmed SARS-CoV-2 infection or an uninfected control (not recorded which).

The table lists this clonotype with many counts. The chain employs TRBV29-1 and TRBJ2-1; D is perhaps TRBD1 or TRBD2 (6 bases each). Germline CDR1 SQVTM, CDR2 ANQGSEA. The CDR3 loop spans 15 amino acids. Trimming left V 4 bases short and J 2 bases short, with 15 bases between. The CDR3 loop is CSVVGGRETYNEQFF. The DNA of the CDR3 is TGCAGCGTTGTCGGGGGCAGGGAAACCTACAATGAGCAGTTCTTC.

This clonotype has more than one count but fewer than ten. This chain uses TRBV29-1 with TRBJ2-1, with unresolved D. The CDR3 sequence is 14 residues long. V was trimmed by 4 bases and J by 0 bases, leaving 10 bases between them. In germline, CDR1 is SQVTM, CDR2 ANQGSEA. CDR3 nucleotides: TGCAGCGTTGTCCCGGTGCTCTCCTACAATGAGCAGTTCTTC. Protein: CSVVPVLSYNEQFF.

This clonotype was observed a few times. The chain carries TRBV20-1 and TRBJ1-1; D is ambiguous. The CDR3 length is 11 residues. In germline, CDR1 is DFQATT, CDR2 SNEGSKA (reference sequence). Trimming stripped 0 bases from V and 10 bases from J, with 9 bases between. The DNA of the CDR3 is TGCAGTGCTAGAGATAAGGGAGGAGCTTTCTTT. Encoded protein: CSARDKGGAFF.

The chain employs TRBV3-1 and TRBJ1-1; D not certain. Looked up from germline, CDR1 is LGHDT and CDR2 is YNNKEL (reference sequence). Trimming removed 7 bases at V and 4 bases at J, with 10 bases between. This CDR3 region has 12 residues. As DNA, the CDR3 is TGTGCCAGCACCCGAGGTCGCACTGAAGCTTTCTTT. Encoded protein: CASTRGRTEAFF. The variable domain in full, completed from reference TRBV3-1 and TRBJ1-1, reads DTAVSQTPKYLVTQMGNDKSIKCEQNLGHDTMYWYKQDSKKFLKIMFSYNNKELIINETVPNRFSPKSPDKAHLNLHINSLELGDSAVYFCASTRGRTEAFFGQGTRLTVV.

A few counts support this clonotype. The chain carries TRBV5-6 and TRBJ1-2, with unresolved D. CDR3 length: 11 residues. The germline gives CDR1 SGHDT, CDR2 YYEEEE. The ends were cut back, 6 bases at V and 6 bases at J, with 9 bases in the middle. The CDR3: CASTARDGYTF. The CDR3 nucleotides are TGTGCCAGCACCGCCCGAGATGGCTACACCTTC.

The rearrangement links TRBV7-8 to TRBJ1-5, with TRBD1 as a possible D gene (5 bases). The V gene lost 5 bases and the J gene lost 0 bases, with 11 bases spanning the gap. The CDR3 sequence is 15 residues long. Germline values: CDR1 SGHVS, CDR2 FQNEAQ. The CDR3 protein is CASSRDELSNQPQHF. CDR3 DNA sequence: TGTGCCAGCAGCCGGGACGAACTTAGCAATCAGCCCCAGCATTTT.

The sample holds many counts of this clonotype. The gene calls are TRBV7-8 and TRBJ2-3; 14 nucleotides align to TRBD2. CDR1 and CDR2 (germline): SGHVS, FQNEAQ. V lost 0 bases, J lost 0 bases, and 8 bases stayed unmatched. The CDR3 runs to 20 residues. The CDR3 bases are TGTGCCAGCAGCTTAGCTCCGGGACTAGCGGGGGAAACTAGCACAGATACGCAGTATTTT. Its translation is CASSLAPGLAGETSTDTQYF.

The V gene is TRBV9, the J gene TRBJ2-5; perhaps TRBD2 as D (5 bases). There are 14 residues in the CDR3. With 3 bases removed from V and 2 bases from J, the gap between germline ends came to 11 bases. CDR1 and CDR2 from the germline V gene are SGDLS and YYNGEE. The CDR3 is CASSASPGQETQYF. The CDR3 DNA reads TGTGCCAGCAGCGCCTCCCCGGGGCAAGAGACCCAGTACTTC.

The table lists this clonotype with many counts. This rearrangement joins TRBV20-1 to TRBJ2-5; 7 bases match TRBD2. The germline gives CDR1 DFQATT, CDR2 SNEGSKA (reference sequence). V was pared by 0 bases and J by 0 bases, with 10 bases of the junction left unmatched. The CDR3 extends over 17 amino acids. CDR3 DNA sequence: TGCAGTGCTAGAGATATGTTCGGCGGGGGTCACCAAGAGACCCAGTACTTC. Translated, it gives CSARDMFGGGHQETQYF.

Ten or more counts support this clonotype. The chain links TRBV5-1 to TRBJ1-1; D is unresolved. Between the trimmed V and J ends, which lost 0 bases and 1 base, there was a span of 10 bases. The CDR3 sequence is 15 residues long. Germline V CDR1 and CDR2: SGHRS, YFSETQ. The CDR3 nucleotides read TGCGCCAGCAGCTTGGTCGGAGCCCCGAACACTGAAGCTTTCTTT. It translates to CASSLVGAPNTEAFF.